This T cell receptor beta chain was identified during a study of T cells in Graves' hyperthyroidism and ophthalmopathy (dated by TCRdb to about 2019). Study-level background: Peripheral blood was sampled at the time of initial diagnosis, prior to any treatment. After blood sampling, hyperthyroidism patients were treated with methimazole at a starting dose of 30 mg daily, and ophthalmopathy patients were treated with high-dose intravenous methylprednisolone. The 100 or so discovery patients were divided at random into training and test sets in a 7:3 ratio. A discovery cohort of roughly 100 patients, about 43 with Graves' ophthalmopathy and approximately 60 with stable Graves' hyperthyroidism, was used to find distinguishing TCR V-J signatures. An independent validation cohort of 18 to 20 hyperthyroidism patients and 17 patients who later progressed to ophthalmopathy tested prospective prediction of ophthalmopathy. In several Graves' hyperthyroidism patients, the study also compared T-cell repertoires from thyroid tissue with T-cell repertoires from blood. TCR Vbeta CDR3 sequencing of roughly 140 peripheral blood samples (under 45 ophthalmopathy, 75 hyperthyroidism and roughly 17 progressor patients) is reported in the paper.

Amplification of TCR beta CDR3 regions was carried out from RNA transcripts. A first-round RT-PCR of the TCR CDR3 used the HTBI primer set with the Qiagen OneStep RT-PCR kit. A second multiplex PCR round built the libraries, followed by size selection and purification. The libraries were sequenced on an Illumina HiSeq2000 using paired-end 100 bp reads. On the study's bioinformatics: SOAPnuke was used to process the raw data, with reads discarded if the reads contained adapters or uncalled bases, had a mean Phred below 15, or lacked an exact constant-primer or identifier match. High-quality paired reads were merged with COPE v1.2.5, and unique nucleotide sequences were defined as clonotypes. Clonotypes were aligned to IMGT TRBV, TRBD and TRBJ reference segments using MiTCR v1.1. The analysis included only V-J combinations with a frequency above 0.0001, which together covered more than 98% of the repertoires. The TCS score was defined as F50 (clonal expansion) divided by E x V (chaos), with BLOSUM62-based TCRdist calculated between CDR3 peptides within each V-J. Welch's t-statistics and random forest reduced around 510 V-J features to 13, which were used in a naive Bayes classifier (R e1071). TCRdb trimmed public reads at Q25 via fastp, called clones via MiXCR and kept in-frame beta chains. CDR3 protein duplicates are merged, each entry listing the most common genes and DNA. These V and J calls derive from TCRdb rather than the authors' analysis. Present in this sample are fewer than 750,000 distinct CDR3 sequences, around 13% of which were seen just once. The top ten hold approximately 13% of the sample.

Moderately to severely active disease, a Clinical Activity Score of at least 3, a NOSPECS grade of at least 4, and a duration under 3 months were present in ophthalmopathy patients. Patients with uncontrolled infections, other autoimmune diseases, pregnancy or lactation were excluded. Diagnoses relied on clinical symptoms, serum thyroxine and TRAb, thyroid ultrasound and orbital computed tomography. Ficoll-Paque density gradient centrifugation was used to isolate PBMCs from around 9.1 ml of fresh peripheral blood. Total RNA was extracted with Trizol reagent, and quality was checked on an Agilent 2100 Bioanalyzer. In the case of this clonotype: Its antigen is unknown. No base quality information exists; no much larger clone differs at one position.

On the study overall, not on this receptor specifically: A model built on a 13 V-J signature distinguished ophthalmopathy from stable hyperthyroidism, reaching 87.88% sensitivity and about 81% specificity in cross-validation and 80%/75% in testing. No statistical method was used to fix the sample size in advance, and group allocation was not hidden from the investigators. Most expanded thyroid clonotypes (frequency above 0.001) were also detected in blood, a finding suggesting that blood repertoires may reflect thyroid immune responses. In validation, the model predicted progression to ophthalmopathy a median of about 5.9 months before onset, with roughly 70% sensitivity and roughly 72% specificity.

The material sequenced was blood. The receptor's source is a woman between 50 and 59 years old with Graves' ophthalmopathy.

The DNA reads as follows: TGTGCCAGCACTTTACATCCAGCGGGAGGTGAGCAGTTCTTC. Translated, it reads CASTLHPAGGEQFF. The V gene is TRBV2 and the J gene is TRBJ2-1, with 9 bases aligning to TRBD2. At the junction V is shortened by 7 bases and J by 9 bases; bases outside the gene matches: 10. CDR1 and CDR2 (SNHLY, FYNNEI) derive from the germline V gene. Reading from cysteine to phenylalanine, the CDR3 counts 14 amino acids. Only the CDR3 DNA is retained, 42 bases long and in frame from the first base.